These T cell receptor beta chains were read from a single sample in a study of Ad26.COV2.S vaccination and SARS-CoV-2 variants. Assay: immunoSEQ multiplex PCR; the TCRdb copy retains only in-frame clones and omits some. The data show 350,000 to 450,000 clones, about 92% seen once. Sequencing was performed on peripheral blood, taken in a trial of Ad26.COV2.S vaccine versus placebo. The receptors stem from a person between 18 and 60 years old who received the Ad26.COV2.S COVID-19 vaccine or a placebo. The CDR3 runs from the conserved cysteine through the conserved F or W. D genes are given only for firm matches. Where a row states a size, it is once, few, many or the class of an expanded clone; other rows omit it.

>TRBV19|TRBJ1-5|TRBD1|few
CASRDSRGQPQHF
TGTGCCAGCCGGGACAGCCGTGGGCAGCCCCAGCATTTT
>TRBV7-2|TRBJ1-1|-|once
CASSLLGQGEAFF
TGTGCCAGCAGCTTATTAGGTCAAGGTGAAGCTTTCTTT
>TRBV7-2|TRBJ1-3|-|-
CASSLRGGNTIYF
TGTGCCAGCAGCTTACGGGGTGGAAACACCATATATTTT
>TRBV5-4|TRBJ1-1|TRBD1|-
CASSSDLQGAGTEAFF
TGTGCCAGCAGCTCGGACTTACAGGGGGCCGGCACTGAAGCTTTCTTT
>TRBV21-1|TRBJ1-2|-|-
CASSKDGQGGYGYTF
TGTGCCAGCAGCAAAGACGGACAGGGTGGCTATGGCTACACCTTC
>TRBV10-3|TRBJ1-3|TRBD1|-
CAIETGVGNTIYF
TGTGCCATCGAAACAGGGGTTGGAAACACCATATATTTT
>TRBV5-3|TRBJ2-7|TRBD1|-
CARKTDRGGNMCRNEQYF
TGTGCCAGAAAGACGGACAGGGGGGGTAATATGTGTCGAAACGAGCAGTACTTC
>TRBV7-7|TRBJ2-7|TRBD2|-
CASPSSCSDGGLAGDEQYF
TGTGCTAGCCCCTCTTCTTGTTCGGATGGAGGACTAGCGGGGGATGAGCAGTACTTC
>TRBV7-2|TRBJ2-3|TRBD2|-
CASSSPGLAGVSTDTQYF
TGTGCCAGCAGCTCCCCGGGACTAGCGGGGGTGTCCACAGATACGCAGTATTTT
>TRBV29-1|TRBJ1-1|-|-
CSVRGQLNTEAFF
TGCAGCGTTCGCGGACAGTTGAACACTGAAGCTTTCTTT
>TRBV30|TRBJ2-3|-|-
CAWSYQGHTQYF
TGTGCCTGGAGTTACCAGGGGCATACGCAGTATTTT
>TRBV19|TRBJ2-5|TRBD2|-
CASSMEGSGAQETQYF
TGTGCCAGTAGTATGGAGGGTAGCGGGGCCCAAGAGACCCAGTACTTC
>TRBV12-3/TRBV12-4|TRBJ2-7|-|-
CASSLVGRNEQYF
TGTGCCAGCAGTCTGGTGGGGCGGAACGAGCAGTACTTC
>TRBV28|TRBJ2-3|TRBD2|many
CASTGSGGAGLTQYF
TGTGCCAGCACGGGTAGCGGGGGGGCCGGATTGACGCAGTATTTT
>TRBV7-9|TRBJ1-1|-|-
CASSPQWPVYTEAFF
TGTGCCAGCAGCCCTCAGTGGCCGGTCTACACTGAAGCTTTCTTT
>TRBV4-1|TRBJ2-3|TRBD1|-
CASSNRQGRTDTQYF
TGCGCCAGCAGCAATAGACAGGGCCGCACAGATACGCAGTATTTT
>TRBV5-1|TRBJ1-4|TRBD1|-
CASSPGTVGTNEKLFF
TGCGCCAGCAGCCCCGGGACAGTAGGAACTAATGAAAAACTGTTTTTT
>TRBV7-2|TRBJ1-2|-|-
CASSPPSLRAGSGYTF
TGTGCCAGCAGCCCCCCGTCTCTGAGGGCTGGGAGTGGCTACACCTTC
>TRBV6-5|TRBJ2-5|-|-
CAIRAGGSWETQYF
TGTGCCATCCGTGCCGGGGGATCCTGGGAGACCCAGTACTTC
>TRBV27|TRBJ2-1|-|once
CASSGLRWGNQYNEQFF
TGTGCCAGCAGTGGGCTCAGGTGGGGGAACCAATACAATGAGCAGTTCTTC
>TRBV6-6|TRBJ2-1|-|-
CASSEVGVEFF
TGTGCCAGCAGTGAGGTGGGGGTGGAGTTCTTC
>TRBV9|TRBJ1-5|TRBD1|-
CASSAGGNNQPQHF
TGTGCCAGCAGCGCAGGGGGTAACAATCAGCCCCAGCATTTT
>TRBV5-1|TRBJ2-3|-|-
CASVQGMRGTDTQYF
TGCGCCAGCGTTCAGGGGATGAGGGGGACAGATACGCAGTATTTT
>TRBV7-2|TRBJ1-3|TRBD1|-
CASSLGPAQGAGNTIYF
TGTGCCAGCAGCTTAGGGCCCGCACAGGGGGCGGGAAACACCATATATTTT
>TRBV10-1|TRBJ2-3|TRBD1|-
CASSRGGRFSTDTQYF
TGCGCCAGCAGTAGAGGGGGCCGGTTTAGCACAGATACGCAGTATTTT
>TRBV15|TRBJ1-1|-|-
CATSRGGASNTEAFF
TGTGCCACCAGCAGAGGGGGCGCCTCGAACACTGAAGCTTTCTTT
>TRBV10-1|TRBJ1-5|-|few
CASSDRKGHPNGGNQPQHF
TGCGCCAGCAGTGATCGTAAGGGACACCCCAATGGCGGCAATCAGCCCCAGCATTTT
>TRBV21-1|TRBJ2-7|-|-
CASSKKGRRGSSYEQYF
TGTGCCAGCAGCAAAAAAGGAAGGCGGGGAAGCTCCTACGAGCAGTACTTC
>TRBV28|TRBJ2-7|-|-
CATCKPSYEQYF
TGTGCCACGTGTAAGCCCTCCTACGAGCAGTACTTC
>TRBV7-9|TRBJ1-6|TRBD1|few
CASSLRTGASSYNSPLHF
TGTGCCAGCAGCTTACGGACAGGGGCGAGCTCCTATAATTCACCCCTCCACTTT
>TRBV6-5|TRBJ1-5|TRBD1|-
CASSSGQGGNQPQHF
TGTGCCAGCAGTTCTGGACAGGGGGGCAATCAGCCCCAGCATTTT
>TRBV19|TRBJ2-1|TRBD1|-
CASSIVDRVGNEQFF
TGTGCCAGTAGTATCGTGGACAGGGTGGGGAATGAGCAGTTCTTC
>TRBV3-1/TRBV3-2|TRBJ2-3|TRBD2|-
CASSLRSGGTLDTQYF
TGTGCCAGCAGCCTTCGATCGGGAGGGACATTGGATACGCAGTATTTT
>TRBV4-1|TRBJ2-5|-|once
CASSQELAWTQYF
TGCGCCAGCAGCCAAGAACTAGCCTGGACCCAGTACTTC
>TRBV4-3|TRBJ1-3|-|-
CASSQDLGGSSGNTIYF
TGCGCCAGCAGCCAAGATCTCGGGGGGAGCTCTGGAAACACCATATATTTT
>TRBV27|TRBJ1-5|-|-
CASRGGVDQPQHF
TGTGCCAGCAGGGGGGGGGTCGATCAGCCCCAGCATTTT
>TRBV18|TRBJ2-3|-|-
CASSGISTDTQYF
TGTGCCAGCTCAGGCATAAGCACAGATACGCAGTATTTT
>TRBV5-1|TRBJ2-5|TRBD2|-
CASSLVAGGPETQYF
TGCGCCAGCAGCTTGGTAGCGGGGGGGCCCGAGACCCAGTACTTC
>TRBV21-1|TRBJ1-1|-|-
CASSREQGNTEAFF
TGTGCCAGCAGCAGAGAACAGGGAAACACTGAAGCTTTCTTT
>TRBV20-1|TRBJ2-5|-|-
CSARIQETQYF
TGCAGTGCTAGGATCCAAGAGACCCAGTACTTC
>TRBV7-8|TRBJ1-2|TRBD1|-
CASDHRGPPFGYTF
TGTGCCAGCGACCACAGGGGGCCCCCTTTTGGCTACACCTTC